This T cell receptor beta chain comes out of a study of cytomegalovirus exposure and HLA in healthy donors. A multiplex PCR was run with 60 Vbeta primers and 13 Jbeta primers. Profiled with immunoSEQ multiplex PCR; TCRdb holds only in-frame clones, not every one. Here the sample spans 150,000 to 200,000 clones, roughly 77% being singletons. V lost 5 bases, J lost 8 bases, and 9 bases stayed unmatched. The germline gives CDR1 LNHDA, CDR2 SQIVND (reference sequence). The CDR3 is 16 residues long. The sequenced material came from PBMCs. This clonotype was obtained from a woman in her forties in good health and CMV-seropositive. The rearrangement links TRBV19 to TRBJ1-4; 12 positions match TRBD1. For the CDR3, the DNA is TGTGCCAGTAGTGTCCCGGGACAGGGGGCAACGGAAAAACTGTTTTTT. Translated: CASSVPGQGATEKLFF. Based on the CDR3 plus reference TRBV19 and TRBJ1-4, the full variable domain is DGGITQSPKYLFRKEGQNVTLSCEQNLNHDAMYWYRQDPGQGLRLIYYSQIVNDFQKGDIAEGYSVSREKKESFPLTVTSAQKNPTAFYLCASSVPGQGATEKLFFGSGTQLSVL.